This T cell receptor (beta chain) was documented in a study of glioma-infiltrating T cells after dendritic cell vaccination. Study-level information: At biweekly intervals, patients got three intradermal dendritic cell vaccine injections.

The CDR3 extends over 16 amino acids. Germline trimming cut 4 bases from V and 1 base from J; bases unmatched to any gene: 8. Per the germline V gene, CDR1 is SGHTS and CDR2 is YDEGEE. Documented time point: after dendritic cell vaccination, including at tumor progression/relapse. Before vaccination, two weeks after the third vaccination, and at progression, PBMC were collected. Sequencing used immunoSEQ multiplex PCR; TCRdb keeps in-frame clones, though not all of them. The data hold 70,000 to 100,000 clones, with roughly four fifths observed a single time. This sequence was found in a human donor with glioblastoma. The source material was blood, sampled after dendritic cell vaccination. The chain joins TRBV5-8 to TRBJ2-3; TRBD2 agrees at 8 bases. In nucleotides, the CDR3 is TGTGCCAGCAGCGCGAGTTGGACTAGCCGCACAGATACGCAGTATTTT. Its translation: CASSASWTSRTDTQYF.